The entry below describes one TCR beta chain. Its antigen is not identified. The TCR cDNA carried a universal primer site and UMIs from 5'RACE template switching. MiXCR was run by TCRdb on the 5' RACE reads, yielding one entry per CDR3 protein. The sample comprises some 300,000 distinct CDR3 sequences, approximately 10% of which are singletons, and over 3% rests with the top ten. This sample is drawn from a study of T cells after yellow fever vaccination. Overall study context: Low-cell-number fractions were prepared with SMART-Seq v4 Ultra Low Input. Study outcomes and limitations: Some clonotypes, a small share, were shared between CD4 and CD8 compartments. In FACS-sorted repertoires, abundant clonotypes from the bulk population could appear as contaminants.

Trimming took 4 bases from V and 9 from J, leaving 13 bases between them. Germline-derived CDR1 and CDR2 are SEHNR and FQNEAQ (reference sequence). The CDR3 has 13 residues. This material consisted of CD4+ T cells sorted from PBMCs, taken 5 days after the yellow fever booster vaccination. The clonotype originates from a man between 18 and 35 years old who received the YFV17D yellow fever vaccine. The chain uses TRBV7-9 and TRBJ1-5; D may be TRBD1 (6 bases). For the CDR3, the DNA is TGTGCCAGCAGCTCAACAGGGTCCCGGCCCCAGCATTTT. Translation: CASSSTGSRPQHF.